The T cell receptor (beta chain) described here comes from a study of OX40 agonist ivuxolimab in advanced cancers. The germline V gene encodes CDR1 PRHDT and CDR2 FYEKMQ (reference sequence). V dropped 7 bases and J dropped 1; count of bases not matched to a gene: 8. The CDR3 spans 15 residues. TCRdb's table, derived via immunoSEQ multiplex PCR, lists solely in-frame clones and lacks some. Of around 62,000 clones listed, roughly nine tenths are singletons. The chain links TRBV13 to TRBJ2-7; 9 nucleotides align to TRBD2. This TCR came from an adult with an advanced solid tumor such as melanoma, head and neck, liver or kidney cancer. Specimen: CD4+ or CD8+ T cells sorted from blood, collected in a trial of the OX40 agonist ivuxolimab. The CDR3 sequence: CASTSGRNPSYEQYF. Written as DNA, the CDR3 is TGTGCCAGCACCAGCGGGAGGAACCCATCCTACGAGCAGTACTTC.